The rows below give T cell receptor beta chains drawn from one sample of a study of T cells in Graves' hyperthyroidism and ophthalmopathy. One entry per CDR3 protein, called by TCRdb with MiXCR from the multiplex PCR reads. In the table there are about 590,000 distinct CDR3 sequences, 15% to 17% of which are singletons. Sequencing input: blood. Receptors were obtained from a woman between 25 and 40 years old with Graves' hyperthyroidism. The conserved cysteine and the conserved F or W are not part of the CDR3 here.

ASSADRVGTDTQY	TRBV9	TRBJ2-3
ASTGTVGSPLH	TRBV27	TRBJ1-6
SAGAPGLAGGPNEQY	TRBV20-1	TRBJ2-7
SARDPQPSLLAGEAEQY	TRBV20-1	TRBJ2-7
ATSVTGTDTQY	TRBV24-1	TRBJ2-3
ASSYSLTTEAF	TRBV6-6	TRBJ1-1
SAKGDTGQGNEQY	TRBV29-1	TRBJ2-7
ASSYLGRDNYGYT	TRBV6-5	TRBJ1-2
SARAGYEQY	TRBV20-1	TRBJ2-7
AISGRNYEQY	TRBV10-3	TRBJ2-7
SAGNSGRTDTQY	TRBV20-1	TRBJ2-3
ASSQGTYNTGELF	TRBV4-3	TRBJ2-2
ASRGLAGPLDTDTQY	TRBV27	TRBJ2-3
ASSHVSGSTDTQY	TRBV5-1	TRBJ2-3
SAIRTGGGYGYT	TRBV20-1	TRBJ1-2
ASSFSRNYGYT	TRBV28	TRBJ1-2
SASNYQETQY	TRBV20-1	TRBJ2-5
ASSLGESPDTQY	TRBV12-3/TRBV12-4	TRBJ2-3
ASSMSLAGVNEQY	TRBV7-9	TRBJ2-7
ASSPRDSNTGELF	TRBV7-9	TRBJ2-2
ASSLPGDNIQY	TRBV5-1	TRBJ2-4
ASSSNRALVTVGTDTQY	TRBV7-9	TRBJ2-3
ASSSPGQGAWAF	TRBV7-2	TRBJ1-1
ASSWTRWATQY	TRBV7-7	TRBJ2-5
ASSQAVDYEQY	TRBV4-2	TRBJ2-7
SVESVVCTEAF	TRBV29-1	TRBJ1-1
ASSSDRGPYNEQF	TRBV6-1	TRBJ2-1
SATSGQGSTDTQY	TRBV20-1	TRBJ2-3
ASSDSWGTQY	TRBV25-1	TRBJ2-5
SARDLASEYYEQY	TRBV20-1	TRBJ2-7
ASSQGGGPEGPYEQY	TRBV11-3	TRBJ2-7
ASQTGALTY	TRBV7-9	TRBJ2-5
ASSLTPGGPYTQY	TRBV12-3/TRBV12-4	TRBJ2-3
ASSPLGTGIDGYT	TRBV18	TRBJ1-2
ASSPWTGWGVQPQH	TRBV27	TRBJ1-5
SALSPGRAGNIQY	TRBV20-1	TRBJ2-4
ASSLETSGDTQY	TRBV5-1	TRBJ2-3
SASTGRDSPLH	TRBV20-1	TRBJ1-6
ASSQGRGPLGETQY	TRBV7-2	TRBJ2-5
SAVGTTTYEQY	TRBV20-1	TRBJ2-7
ASSDRDRVNEQF	TRBV4-1	TRBJ2-1
ASNLAGDYEQY	TRBV11-1	TRBJ2-7
ASSSGKTGIRQKLF	TRBV12-3/TRBV12-4	TRBJ1-4
ASSLDTRPNEQF	TRBV12-3/TRBV12-4	TRBJ2-1
ASSPTFGTDTQY	TRBV7-2	TRBJ2-3
ASKGLATNTGELF	TRBV2	TRBJ2-2
ASSFDGTTTDTQY	TRBV7-2	TRBJ2-3
ATSAPSAVGTDTQY	TRBV24-1	TRBJ2-3
ASSGGLAAQSSYNEQF	TRBV7-6	TRBJ2-1
ASIPRAGAEQF	TRBV27	TRBJ2-1
ASSQDPAANQPQH	TRBV3-1	TRBJ1-5
SARGTSGTEEQY	TRBV20-1	TRBJ2-7
ASSEALPARRQYEQY	TRBV2	TRBJ2-7
ASSLEGTFSSGNTIY	TRBV5-6	TRBJ1-3
ASSFRSGGNEQF	TRBV12-3/TRBV12-4	TRBJ2-1
ASSQGQGYSPLH	TRBV14	TRBJ1-6
ASRGLQHTGELF	TRBV2	TRBJ2-2
SVPGGPLEAF	TRBV29-1	TRBJ1-1